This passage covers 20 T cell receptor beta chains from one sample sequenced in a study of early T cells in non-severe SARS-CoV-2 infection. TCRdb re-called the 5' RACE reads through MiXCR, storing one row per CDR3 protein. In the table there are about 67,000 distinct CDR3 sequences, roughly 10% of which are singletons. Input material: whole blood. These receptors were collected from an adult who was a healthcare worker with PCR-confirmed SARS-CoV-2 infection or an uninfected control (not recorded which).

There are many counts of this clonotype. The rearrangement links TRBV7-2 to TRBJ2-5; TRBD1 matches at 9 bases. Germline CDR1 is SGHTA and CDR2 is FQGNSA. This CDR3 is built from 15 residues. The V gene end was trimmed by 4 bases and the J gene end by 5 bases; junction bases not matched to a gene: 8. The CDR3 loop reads CASSSTGGWRETQYF. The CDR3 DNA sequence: TGTGCCAGCAGCTCCACAGGGGGCTGGCGGGAGACCCAGTACTTC.

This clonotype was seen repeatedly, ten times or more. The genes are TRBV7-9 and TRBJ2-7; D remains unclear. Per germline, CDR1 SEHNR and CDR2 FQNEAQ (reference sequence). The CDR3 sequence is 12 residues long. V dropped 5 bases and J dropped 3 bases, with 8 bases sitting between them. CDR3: CASSPNLYEQYF. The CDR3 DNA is TGTGCCAGCAGCCCGAACCTCTACGAGCAGTACTTC.

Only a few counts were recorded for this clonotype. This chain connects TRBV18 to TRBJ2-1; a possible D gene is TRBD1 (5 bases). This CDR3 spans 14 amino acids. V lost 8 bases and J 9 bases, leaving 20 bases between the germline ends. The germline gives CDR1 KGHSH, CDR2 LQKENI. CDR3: CASAAGQGSSEQFF. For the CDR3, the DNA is TGTGCCAGCGCAGCTGGGCAGGGAAGCAGTGAGCAGTTCTTC.

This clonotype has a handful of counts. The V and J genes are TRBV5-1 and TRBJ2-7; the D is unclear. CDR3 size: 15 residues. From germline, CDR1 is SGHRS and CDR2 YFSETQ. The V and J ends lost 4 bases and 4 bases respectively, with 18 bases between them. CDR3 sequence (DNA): TGCGCCAGCAGCGTTAACGGGCCGCCGCGGTACGAGCAGTACTTC. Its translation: CASSVNGPPRYEQYF.

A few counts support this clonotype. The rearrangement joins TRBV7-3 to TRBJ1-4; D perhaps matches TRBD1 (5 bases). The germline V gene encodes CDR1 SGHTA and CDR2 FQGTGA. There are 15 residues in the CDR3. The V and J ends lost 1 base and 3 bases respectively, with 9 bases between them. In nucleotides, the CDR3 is TGTGCCAGCAGCTTAAGTGGGGCAGCTAATGAAAAACTGTTTTTT. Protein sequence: CASSLSGAANEKLFF.

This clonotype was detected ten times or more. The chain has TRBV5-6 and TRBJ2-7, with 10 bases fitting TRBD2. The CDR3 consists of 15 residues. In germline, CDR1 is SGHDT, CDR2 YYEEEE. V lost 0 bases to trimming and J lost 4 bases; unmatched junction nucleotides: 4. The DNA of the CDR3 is TGTGCCAGCAGCTTGGTAGCGGGGGGAATGTACGAGCAGTACTTC. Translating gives CASSLVAGGMYEQYF.

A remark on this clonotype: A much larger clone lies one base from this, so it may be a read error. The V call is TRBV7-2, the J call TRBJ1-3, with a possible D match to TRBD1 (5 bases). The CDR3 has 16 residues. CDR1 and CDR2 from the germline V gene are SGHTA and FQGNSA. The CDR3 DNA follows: TGTGCCAGCAGCAAAGCGGGGGGGAGGCGAGGAATCACCATATATTTT. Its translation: CASSKAGGRRGITIYF.

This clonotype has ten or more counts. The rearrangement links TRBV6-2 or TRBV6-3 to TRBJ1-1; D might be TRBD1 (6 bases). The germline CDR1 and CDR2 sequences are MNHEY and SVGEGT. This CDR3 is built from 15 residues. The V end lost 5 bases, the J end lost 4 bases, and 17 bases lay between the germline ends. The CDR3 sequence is CASSRVQGRGTEAFF. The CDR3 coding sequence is TGTGCCAGCAGTCGGGTACAGGGAAGGGGCACTGAAGCTTTCTTT.

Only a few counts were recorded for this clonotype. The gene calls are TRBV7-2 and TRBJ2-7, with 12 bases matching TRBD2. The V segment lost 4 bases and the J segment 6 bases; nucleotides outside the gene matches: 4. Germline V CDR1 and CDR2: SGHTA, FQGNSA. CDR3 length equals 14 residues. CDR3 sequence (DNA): TGTGCCAGCAGCTATCTAGCGGGAGGGCCCGAGCAGTACTTC. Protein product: CASSYLAGGPEQYF.

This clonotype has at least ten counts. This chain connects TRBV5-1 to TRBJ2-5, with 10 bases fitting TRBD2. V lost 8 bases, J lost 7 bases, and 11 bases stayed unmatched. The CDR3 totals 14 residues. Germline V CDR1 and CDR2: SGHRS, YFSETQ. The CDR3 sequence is CASAGGTSAATQYF. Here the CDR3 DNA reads TGCGCCAGTGCGGGGGGGACTAGCGCGGCGACCCAGTACTTC. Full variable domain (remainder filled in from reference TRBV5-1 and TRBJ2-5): KAGVTQTPRYLIKTRGQQVTLSCSPISGHRSVSWYQQTPGQGLQFLFEYFSETQRNKGNFPGRFSGRQFSNSRSEMNVSTLELGDSALYLCASAGGTSAATQYFGPGTRLLVL.

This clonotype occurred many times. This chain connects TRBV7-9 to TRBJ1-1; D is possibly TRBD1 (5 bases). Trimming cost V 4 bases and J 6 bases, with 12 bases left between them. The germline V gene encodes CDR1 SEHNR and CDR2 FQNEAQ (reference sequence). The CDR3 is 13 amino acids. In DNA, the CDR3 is TGTGCCAGCAGCTCAGGGCTTAGGGCTGAAGCTTTCTTT. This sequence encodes CASSSGLRAEAFF.

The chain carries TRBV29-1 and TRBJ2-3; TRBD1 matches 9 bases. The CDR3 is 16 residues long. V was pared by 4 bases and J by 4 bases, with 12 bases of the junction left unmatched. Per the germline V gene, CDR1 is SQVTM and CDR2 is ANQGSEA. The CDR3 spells CSVGSPGQGIADTQYF. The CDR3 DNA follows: TGCAGCGTTGGGTCTCCGGGACAGGGAATTGCAGATACGCAGTATTTT.

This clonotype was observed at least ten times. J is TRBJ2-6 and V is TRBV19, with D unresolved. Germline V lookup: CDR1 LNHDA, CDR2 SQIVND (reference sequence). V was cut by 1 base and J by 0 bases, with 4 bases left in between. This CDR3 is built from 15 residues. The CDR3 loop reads CASSIGYSGANVLTF. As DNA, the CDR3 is TGTGCCAGTAGTATAGGGTACTCTGGGGCCAACGTCCTGACTTTC.

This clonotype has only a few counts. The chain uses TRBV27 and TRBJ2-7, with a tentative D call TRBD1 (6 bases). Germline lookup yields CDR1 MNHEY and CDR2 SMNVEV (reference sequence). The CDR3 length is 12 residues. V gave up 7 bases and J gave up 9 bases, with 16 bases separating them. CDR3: CASTSDSGRQYF. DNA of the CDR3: TGTGCCAGCACCTCGGACAGCGGCAGGCAGTACTTC.

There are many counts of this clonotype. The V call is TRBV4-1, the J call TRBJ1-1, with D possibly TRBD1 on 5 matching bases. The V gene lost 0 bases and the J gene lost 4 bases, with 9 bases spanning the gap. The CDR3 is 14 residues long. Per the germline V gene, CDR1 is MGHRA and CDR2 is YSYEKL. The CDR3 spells CASSQDMRGTEAFF. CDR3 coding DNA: TGCGCCAGCAGCCAAGATATGAGGGGCACTGAAGCTTTCTTT.

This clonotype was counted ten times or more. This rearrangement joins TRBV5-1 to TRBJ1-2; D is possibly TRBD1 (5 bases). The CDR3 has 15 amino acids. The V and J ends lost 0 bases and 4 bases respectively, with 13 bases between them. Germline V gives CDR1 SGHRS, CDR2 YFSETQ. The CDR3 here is CASSLEGRRGYGYTF. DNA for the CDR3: TGCGCCAGCAGCTTGGAGGGGCGCCGGGGCTATGGCTACACCTTC.

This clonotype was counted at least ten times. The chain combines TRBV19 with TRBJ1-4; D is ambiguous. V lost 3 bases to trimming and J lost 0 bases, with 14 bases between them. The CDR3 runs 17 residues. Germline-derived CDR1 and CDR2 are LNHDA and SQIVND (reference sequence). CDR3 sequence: CASSIRGSDSTNEKLFF. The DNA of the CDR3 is TGTGCCAGTAGTATTCGCGGGTCGGACTCAACTAATGAAAAACTGTTTTTT.

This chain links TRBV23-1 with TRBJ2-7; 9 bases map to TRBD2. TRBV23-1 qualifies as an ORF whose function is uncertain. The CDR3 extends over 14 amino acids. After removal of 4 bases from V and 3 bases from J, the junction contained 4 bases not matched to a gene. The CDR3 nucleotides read TGCGCCAGCAGTCCCCGACTAGCGGTCTACGAGCAGTACTTC. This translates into CASSPRLAVYEQYF.

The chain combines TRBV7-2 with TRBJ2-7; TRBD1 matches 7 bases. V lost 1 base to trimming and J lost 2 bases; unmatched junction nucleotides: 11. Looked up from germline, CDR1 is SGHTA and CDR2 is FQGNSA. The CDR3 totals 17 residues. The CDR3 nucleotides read TGTGCCAGCAGCTTAGGACCCACAGGGGTTTCCCCCTACGAGCAGTACTTC. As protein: CASSLGPTGVSPYEQYF.

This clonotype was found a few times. CDR3 sequence: CASSLSGRAGANVLTF. For the CDR3, the DNA is TGTGCCAGCAGTTTATCAGGGAGAGCTGGGGCCAACGTCCTGACTTTC. The rearrangement links TRBV2 to TRBJ2-6, with D perhaps matching TRBD1 or TRBD2 (5 bases each). The CDR3 loop spans 16 amino acids. Trimming took off 5 bases at V and 2 bases at J, with 13 bases between the two ends. From germline, CDR1 is SNHLY and CDR2 FYNNEI.